Listed here are 19 T cell receptor beta chains from one sample, sequenced in a study of blood T cells in healthy people across ages. Alongside a J-beta primer mix, a sample-barcoded 5' primer served in a second PCR lasting about 7 to 12 cycles. From the 5' RACE reads, TCRdb called clonotypes with MiXCR, one entry per CDR3 protein. Of around 990,000 distinct CDR3 sequences listed, around 27% are singletons. The sample also formed part of further work on T cells of mothers and their children.

The sample comprised blood. These receptors were obtained from a girl aged 2-10 years in good health.

This clonotype was seen at least ten times. This chain links TRBV11-2 with TRBJ2-2, with D unclear. Trimming took off 2 bases at V and 4 bases at J, with 5 bases between the two ends. The CDR3 totals 13 residues. Germline V gene data show CDR1 as SGHAT and CDR2 as FQNNGV. CDR3 in DNA: TGTGCCAGCAGCTTACCTAGCACCGGGGAGCTGTTTTTT. Its protein is CASSLPSTGELFF.

The chain links TRBV4-1 to TRBJ2-7; tentative D call: TRBD1 (5 bases). The germline CDR1 and CDR2 sequences are MGHRA and YSYEKL. The CDR3 contains 14 residues. V lost 3 bases and J 3 bases, leaving 12 bases between the germline ends. For the CDR3, the DNA is TGCGCCAGCAGCCAGGTTAGGGGTGACTACGAGCAGTACTTC. This codes for CASSQVRGDYEQYF.

The table lists this clonotype with a few counts. The chain uses TRBV6-2 or TRBV6-3 and TRBJ2-1; 7 positions match TRBD1. Germline V gene data show CDR1 as MNHEY and CDR2 as SVGEGT. The CDR3 has 13 residues. The V gene end was trimmed by 5 bases and the J gene end by 6 bases; junction bases not matched to a gene: 4. CDR3 amino acids: CASSRQGSNEQFF. CDR3 nucleotides: TGTGCCAGCAGTAGACAGGGCAGCAATGAGCAGTTCTTC.

The gene calls are TRBV4-1 and TRBJ2-1; D call uncertain. The end of the DNA is better explained by TRBJ2-5, so the J call may be wrong. CDR1 MGHRA and CDR2 YSYEKL come from the germline V gene. CDR3 length equals 16 residues. The CDR3 DNA reads as TGCGCCAGCAGCCAAGATTCGGCAGGCCCGAGGGAGACCCAGTACTTC. Its translation: CASSQDSAGPRETQYF.

This clonotype appeared a few times. V is TRBV6-2 or TRBV6-3 and J is TRBJ1-1; TRBD1 agrees at 9 bases. The V and J ends lost 9 bases and 5 bases, in that order; junction bases with no gene match: 10. The CDR3 is 14 residues long. CDR1 and CDR2 from the germline V gene are MNHEY and SVGEGT. The CDR3 DNA reads TGTGCCAGTAGGGGACAGGGAGGGGAGACTGAAGCTTTCTTT. It encodes CASRGQGGETEAFF.

This clonotype has a handful of counts. The chain is built from TRBV6-2 or TRBV6-3 and TRBJ2-5; 9 nucleotides align to TRBD2. V lost 5 bases to trimming and J lost 2 bases; unmatched junction nucleotides: 6. Looked up from germline, CDR1 is MNHEY and CDR2 is SVGEGT. This CDR3 contains 15 residues. The DNA of the CDR3 is TGTGCCAGCAGTATCTTAGCGGGGGAGCAAGAGACCCAGTACTTC. It translates to CASSILAGEQETQYF.

This clonotype was seen a handful of times. At one end, the junction sequence differs from germline, possibly due to a read error. This chain links TRBV9 with TRBJ2-1, with 11 bases that match TRBD2. Germline V gene data show CDR1 as SGDLS and CDR2 as YYNGEE. The length of the CDR3 is 17 residues. CDR3 region: CACSVPETSGDYNEQFF. In DNA, the CDR3 is TGTGCCTGCAGCGTTCCGGAGACTAGCGGGGATTACAATGAGCAGTTCTTC.

This chain connects TRBV28 to TRBJ1-3, with D uncertain. The CDR3 runs to 15 residues. Per germline, CDR1 MDHEN and CDR2 SYDVKM. The germline V and J ends were trimmed by 4 bases and 0 bases, with 10 bases remaining between them. Written as DNA, the CDR3 is TGTGCCAGCAGTTCCTGGATGAGCTCTGGAAACACCATATATTTT. Encoded protein: CASSSWMSSGNTIYF.

Details on this clonotype: The junction differs from germline at one of its ends, possibly a read error. The rearrangement joins TRBV4-3 to TRBJ2-3; D unclear. This CDR3 is 15 amino acids long. The germline gives CDR1 LGHNA, CDR2 YSLEER. The CDR3 nucleotides are TGCGCCAGCAGCCAATTCGATACCATCACAGATACGCAGTACTTT. Its protein is CASSQFDTITDTQYF.

This clonotype has just a few counts. The chain is built from TRBV5-1 and TRBJ1-2; 8 nucleotides match TRBD1. V lost 5 bases and J lost 8; bases outside the gene matches: 8. CDR1 and CDR2 (germline): SGHRS, YFSETQ. This CDR3 region has 13 residues. Here the CDR3 reads CASRAGQGGGYTF. In DNA, the CDR3 is TGCGCCAGCAGGGCCGGACAGGGTGGAGGCTACACCTTC.

The V gene is TRBV7-9, the J gene TRBJ1-2; 7 nucleotides match TRBD1. CDR3 length: 14 amino acids. In germline, CDR1 is SEHNR, CDR2 FQNEAQ (reference sequence). V trimming: 6 bases; J trimming: 3 bases; junction bases outside the gene matches: 7. In DNA, the CDR3 is TGTGCCAGCAGGCCCACAGGGGTTGACTATGGCTACACCTTC. Its protein is CASRPTGVDYGYTF.

In this sample, this clonotype turned up a few times. The chain couples TRBV4-2 to TRBJ2-1, with 11 bases that match TRBD2. The CDR3 consists of 16 residues. Per the germline V gene, CDR1 is LGHNA and CDR2 is YNFKEQ. V lost 0 bases and J lost 5; bases outside the gene matches: 3. CDR3 DNA: TGTGCCAGCAGCCAAGAACTAGCGGGGGCCAACAATGAGCAGTTCTTC. It codes for CASSQELAGANNEQFF.

This clonotype was detected only a few times. The chain is built from TRBV6-6 and TRBJ1-1; no reliable D call. Germline CDR1 MNHNY, CDR2 SVGAGI (reference sequence). V was cut by 0 bases and J by 4 bases, with 12 bases left in between. This CDR3 comprises 15 residues. CDR3: CASSYSNGVATEAFF. The CDR3 DNA follows: TGTGCCAGCAGTTACTCGAACGGGGTCGCCACTGAAGCTTTCTTT.

The CDR3 nucleotides are TGCAGTGCTAGGACTCTAGCGGACTCCTACGAGCAGTACTTC. It codes for CSARTLADSYEQYF. This chain uses TRBV20-1 with TRBJ2-5; 7 positions agree with TRBD2. The J call is uncertain, as TRBJ2-7 better fits the DNA end. The germline CDR1 and CDR2 sequences are DFQATT and SNEGSKA (reference sequence). There are 14 residues in the CDR3.

This clonotype has a handful of counts. The V and J genes are TRBV5-1 and TRBJ2-7, with 7 nucleotides matching TRBD1. The V and J ends lost 5 bases and 7 bases, in that order; junction bases with no gene match: 12. From germline, CDR1 is SGHRS and CDR2 YFSETQ. The CDR3 spans 14 residues. The CDR3 DNA follows: TGCGCCAGCAGGCGAAGGGACAGACAGTTGGAGCAGTACTTC. Protein: CASRRRDRQLEQYF.

This clonotype has a handful of counts. The chain has TRBV12-3 or TRBV12-4 and TRBJ1-1; D might be TRBD1 (6 bases). This CDR3 contains 15 residues. The V and J ends lost 7 bases and 6 bases respectively, with 21 bases between them. In DNA, the CDR3 is TGTGCCAGCACTGGCAGGGGCGCGTTTTTGGCTGAAGCTTTCTTT. Translated, it gives CASTGRGAFLAEAFF.

In this sample, this clonotype turned up a few times. The chain links TRBV12-3 or TRBV12-4 to TRBJ2-5; 9 bases are shared with TRBD2. With V trimmed by 6 bases and J by 1 base, 3 bases remained unmatched. The CDR3 has 14 residues. The CDR3 bases are TGTGCCAGCAGCCCAGCGGGGGGCCAAGAGACCCAGTACTTC. It specifies CASSPAGGQETQYF.

A few counts support this clonotype. The genes are TRBV5-5 and TRBJ1-5; D gene uncertain. The germline V gene has CDR1 SGHKS and CDR2 YYEKEE (reference sequence). CDR3 length equals 15 residues. V was trimmed by 4 bases and J by 0 bases, leaving 11 bases between them. DNA of the CDR3: TGTGCCAGCAGCCTGGACCTCCCTAGCAATCAGCCCCAGCATTTT. Its translation is CASSLDLPSNQPQHF.

The V and J genes are TRBV28 and TRBJ2-5, with D possibly being TRBD1 (6 bases). CDR1 is MDHEN and CDR2 is SYDVKM in the germline V gene. The CDR3 length is 14 residues. V lost 6 bases and J lost 9, with 20 bases in between. The CDR3 DNA reads TGTGCCAGCAGAGACCGGACAGAAAAGGAGGCCCAGTACTTC. Amino acids: CASRDRTEKEAQYF.